Below, 15 T cell receptor beta chains from the same sample are listed, as sequenced in a study of shared clonotypes between healthy human individuals. Assay: immunoSEQ multiplex PCR; the TCRdb copy retains only in-frame clones and omits some. The data show a few million clones, with roughly 93% seen just once and around 0.4% held by the top ten. The sample consisted of naive CD4+ T cells from PBMCs. Subset indicated: CD45RA+ positively selected. These receptors were collected from a man aged 18 to 35 in good health. Some clones in this sample may be carry-over from other donors' samples.

The J gene is TRBJ1-2, the V gene TRBV5-1; D remains unclear. This CDR3 is built from 14 residues. CDR1 is SGHRS, CDR2 YFSETQ, per germline. V was trimmed by 0 bases and J by 6 bases, leaving 12 bases between them. In nucleotides, the CDR3 is TGCGCCAGCAGCTTGGGAGGAGAATCTGATGGCTACACCTTC. This sequence encodes CASSLGGESDGYTF.

The chain carries TRBV6-1 and TRBJ1-1; a weak D match, TRBD1 (6 bases). From germline, CDR1 is MNHNS and CDR2 SASEGT. The CDR3 runs 15 residues. V was trimmed by 1 base and J by 5 bases, leaving 14 bases between them. The CDR3 reads CASSEGWGLSTEAFF. DNA for the CDR3: TGTGCCAGCAGTGAAGGTTGGGGGCTTAGTACTGAAGCTTTCTTT.

The genes are TRBV5-4 and TRBJ1-1; D is uncertain. Trimming shortened V by 4 bases and J by 0 bases, and 19 bases separated the two germline ends. CDR1 and CDR2 from the germline V gene are SGHNT and YYREEE (reference sequence). This CDR3 comprises 17 residues. This CDR3 reads CASSQTPLGRMNTEAFF. The CDR3 nucleotides read TGTGCCAGCAGCCAAACTCCCCTGGGAAGGATGAACACTGAAGCTTTCTTT.

The chain couples TRBV14 to TRBJ2-1, with 8 bases aligning to TRBD2. J gave up 9 bases and V 1 base, and 2 bases lay outside the gene matches. The CDR3 has 13 amino acids. CDR1 is SGHDN and CDR2 is FVKESK in the germline V gene. The CDR3 here is CASSQGLAGEQFF. The CDR3 DNA reads as TGTGCCAGCAGCCAAGGGCTAGCGGGTGAGCAGTTCTTC. Using reference TRBV14 and TRBJ2-1 for the parts outside the CDR3, the full variable domain is EAGVTQFPSHSVIEKGQTVTLRCDPISGHDNLYWYRRVMGKEIKFLLHFVKESKQDESGMPNNRFLAERTGGTYSTLKVQPAELEDSGVYFCASSQGLAGEQFFGPGTRLTVL.

V usage is TRBV7-9 and J usage is TRBJ1-2; 9 positions agree with TRBD1. The length of the CDR3 is 16 residues. In germline, CDR1 is SEHNR, CDR2 FQNEAQ (reference sequence). V shed 4 bases and J 7 bases; nucleotides not matched to a gene: 13. Here the CDR3 DNA reads TGTGCCAGCAGCTCCGAACGGGACAGGGCTGTCGGTGGCTACACCTTC. It is translated as CASSSERDRAVGGYTF. Using reference TRBV7-9 and TRBJ1-2 for the parts outside the CDR3, the full variable domain is DTGVSQNPRHKITKRGQNVTFRCDPISEHNRLYWYRQTLGQGPEFLTYFQNEAQLEKSRLLSDRFSAERPKGSFSTLEIQRTEQGDSAMYLCASSSERDRAVGGYTFGSGTRLTVV.

This sequence joins TRBV28 and TRBJ1-2; D gene ambiguous. CDR1 is MDHEN, CDR2 SYDVKM, per germline. V gave up 6 bases and J gave up 2 bases, with 13 bases separating them. The CDR3 sequence is 14 residues long. The chain's CDR3 is CASRGTTSNYGYTF. The CDR3 nucleotides are TGTGCCAGCAGGGGTACAACGTCGAACTATGGCTACACCTTC.

This clone has more than one count but fewer than ten. The genes are TRBV19 and TRBJ1-2, with D hard to call. Trimming took off 5 bases at V and 8 bases at J, with 15 bases between the two ends. Germline loops: CDR1 LNHDA, CDR2 SQIVND (reference sequence). The CDR3 loop spans 13 amino acids. The CDR3: CASSQRQASGYTF. In DNA form, the CDR3 reads TGTGCCAGTAGTCAGCGACAAGCGTCGGGCTACACCTTC.

J is TRBJ2-5 and V is TRBV5-4; a possible D gene is TRBD1 (6 bases). The CDR3 runs 14 residues. V lost 4 bases, J lost 1 base, and 11 bases lay in between. In germline, CDR1 is SGHNT, CDR2 YYREEE (reference sequence). CDR3 nucleotides: TGTGCCAGCAGCATAACAGGGACCCAAGAGACCCAGTACTTC. Protein sequence: CASSITGTQETQYF.

This clone was seen once. The rearrangement uses TRBV4-2 and TRBJ2-7, with TRBD2 matching over 7 bases. Germline assignment: CDR1 LGHNA and CDR2 YNFKEQ. The CDR3 is 16 residues long. After removal of 1 base from V and 3 bases from J, the junction contained 9 bases not matched to a gene. As DNA, the CDR3 is TGTGCCAGCAGCCAAGCTCTCGGGGCGGGAGACTACGAGCAGTACTTC. Translating it yields CASSQALGAGDYEQYF.

This chain joins TRBV2 and TRBJ1-5, with a weak D call TRBD1 (5 bases). Germline values: CDR1 SNHLY, CDR2 FYNNEI. CDR3 length: 14 amino acids. Trimming cost V 1 base and J 5 bases, with 9 bases left between them. CDR3 nucleotide sequence: TGTGCCAGCAGTGAAGGGGGCTTTTATCAGCCCCAGCATTTT. It codes for CASSEGGFYQPQHF.

The chain has TRBV19 and TRBJ1-5; tentatively, D is TRBD1 (6 bases). The V and J ends lost 8 bases and 6 bases respectively, with 14 bases between them. The CDR3 totals 13 residues. The V gene's germline CDR1 is LNHDA and CDR2 SQIVND (reference sequence). CDR3 in amino acids: CASLAGASQPQHF. For the CDR3, the DNA is TGTGCCAGTCTTGCGGGGGCAAGTCAGCCCCAGCATTTT.

The J gene is TRBJ2-7, the V gene TRBV7-9, with D perhaps being TRBD1 or TRBD2 (5 bases each). The CDR3 runs to 15 residues. Germline CDR1 SEHNR, CDR2 FQNEAQ (reference sequence). V gave up 10 bases and J gave up 2 bases, with 21 bases separating them. The CDR3: CANNDRDPLTYEQYF. The CDR3 nucleotides read TGTGCCAACAACGACCGGGACCCGCTCACCTACGAGCAGTACTTC.

The chain employs TRBV5-4 and TRBJ2-5; D may be TRBD2 (7 bases). CDR1 and CDR2 from the germline V gene are SGHNT and YYREEE (reference sequence). The V end lost 0 bases, the J end lost 5 bases, and 11 bases lay between the germline ends. There are 14 residues in the CDR3. The CDR3 nucleotides read TGTGCCAGCAGCTTGGGGGGAGGGGGTGAGACCCAGTACTTC. Translation gives CASSLGGGGETQYF. Full variable domain (rest looked up from reference TRBV5-4 and TRBJ2-5): ETGVTQSPTHLIKTRGQQVTLRCSSQSGHNTVSWYQQALGQGPQFIFQYYREEENGRGNFPPRFSGLQFPNYSSELNVNALELDDSALYLCASSLGGGGETQYFGPGTRLLVL.

The rearrangement links TRBV7-7 to TRBJ2-5; no definite D call. CDR3 size: 11 residues. V gave up 0 bases and J gave up 7 bases, with 3 bases separating them. The germline V gene has CDR1 SSHAT and CDR2 FNYEAQ (reference sequence). The CDR3 coding sequence is TGTGCCAGCAGCTTAGCTGGGACCCAGTACTTC. Translated, it gives CASSLAGTQYF.

The chain uses TRBV10-3 and TRBJ2-1; D is ambiguous. Trimming stripped 1 base from V and 7 bases from J, with 8 bases between. There are 13 residues in the CDR3. CDR1 is ENHRY and CDR2 is SYGVKD in the germline V gene. The CDR3: CAISEFAANEQFF. DNA for the CDR3: TGTGCCATCAGTGAGTTTGCGGCGAATGAGCAGTTCTTC.